This entry lists 29 T cell receptor beta chains sequenced from one sample in a study of human T cells and chemical hapten exposure. Noted time point: pre-sensitization, week 0. Treatment: therapeutic diphenylcyclopropenone sensitization with weekly scalp DPC. TCRdb redid the calling of the RACE reads with MiXCR, one entry per CDR3 protein. The table has some 90,000 distinct CDR3 sequences, 7.5% to 9.5% seen once. The input for sequencing was whole blood, taken in connection with sensitization to the hapten diphenylcyclopropenone (DPC). These receptors were taken from a man aged 35 to 55 with alopecia areata. Some clones in this sample may be carry-over from other donors' samples.

This clonotype turned up a few times. This chain uses TRBV29-1 with TRBJ2-1; maybe TRBD1 (6 bases). Germline CDR1 and CDR2: SQVTM and ANQGSEA. CDR3 size: 12 residues. The V and J ends lost 4 bases and 7 bases respectively, with 11 bases between them. The CDR3 DNA reads TGCAGCGTTGGACAGGTTGGGAATGAGCAGTTCTTC. Translation: CSVGQVGNEQFF.

This chain connects TRBV27 to TRBJ1-1; D possibly corresponds to TRBD1 (6 bases). Germline-derived CDR1 and CDR2 are MNHEY and SMNVEV (reference sequence). V dropped 5 bases and J dropped 3 bases, with 19 bases sitting between them. There are 16 residues in the CDR3. CDR3 in amino acids: CASSPSLGTSYTEAFF. The CDR3 region has the DNA TGTGCCAGCAGTCCCAGTCTCGGGACATCATACACTGAAGCTTTCTTT.

The chain combines TRBV3-1 with TRBJ2-1; either TRBD1 or TRBD2 may supply D (5 bases each). Germline V CDR1 and CDR2: LGHDT, YNNKEL (reference sequence). The CDR3 runs to 14 residues. V lost 3 bases and J lost 8, with 14 bases in between. CDR3 in DNA: TGTGCCAGCAGCCACGGGACCCTGGGGGATGAGCAGTTCTTC. This translates into CASSHGTLGDEQFF.

The J gene is TRBJ1-4, the V gene TRBV28, with D possibly matching TRBD1 (5 bases). The CDR3 runs to 15 residues. V was trimmed by 2 bases and J by 4 bases, leaving 11 bases between them. Per germline, CDR1 MDHEN and CDR2 SYDVKM. For the CDR3, the DNA is TGTGCCAGCAGTTTACCCGACAGACATAATGAAAAACTGTTTTTT. Encoded protein: CASSLPDRHNEKLFF.

This chain links TRBV2 with TRBJ1-5, with D possibly TRBD1 on 6 matching bases. The CDR3 has 14 residues. CDR1 SNHLY and CDR2 FYNNEI come from the germline V gene. V lost 7 bases, J lost 6 bases, and 16 bases lay in between. CDR3 sequence reads: CASKAQRGPQPQHF. Written as DNA, the CDR3 is TGTGCCAGCAAGGCCCAACGGGGGCCTCAGCCCCAGCATTTT.

J is TRBJ2-3 and V is TRBV29-1, with D perhaps TRBD2 (6 bases). This CDR3 region has 15 residues. The germline gives CDR1 SQVTM, CDR2 ANQGSEA. V was shortened by 5 bases and J by 5 bases, with 20 bases between the two germline ends. CDR3 loop: CSVSPGRTRGDTQYF. Here the CDR3 DNA reads TGCAGCGTTTCGCCGGGACGTACGCGGGGAGATACGCAGTATTTT.

CDR3 sequence (DNA): TGTGCCAGCAGCACGGGACTAGCGGCTATGGGGTCCTACAATGAGCAGTTCTTC. Translated: CASSTGLAAMGSYNEQFF. The genes are TRBV11-3 and TRBJ2-1; 11 bases fit TRBD2. V shed 5 bases, J shed 1 base, and the junction held 10 bases outside the gene matches. Germline CDR1 and CDR2: SGHNT and YENEEA. This CDR3 has 18 amino acids.

This clonotype was seen repeatedly, ten times or more. CDR3: CASGRLGANEKLFF. The CDR3 region has the DNA TGTGCCAGCGGGAGACTGGGAGCTAATGAAAAACTGTTTTTT. The rearrangement uses TRBV12-3 or TRBV12-4 and TRBJ1-4; D uncertain. This CDR3 has 14 amino acids. V was trimmed by 8 bases and J by 3 bases, leaving 13 bases between them.

The chain recombines TRBV6-5 with TRBJ2-5, with 7 nucleotides matching TRBD1. Germline V gives CDR1 MNHEY, CDR2 SVGAGI. V lost 6 bases, J lost 3 bases, and 4 bases stayed unmatched. CDR3 length equals 13 residues. The CDR3 DNA sequence: TGTGCCAGCAGCAGACAGGGTGAAGAGACCCAGTACTTC. Translating gives CASSRQGEETQYF.

This clonotype was counted at least ten times. This chain uses TRBV12-3 or TRBV12-4 with TRBJ2-3; no clear D. The CDR3 is 13 amino acids. Between the trimmed V and J ends, which lost 5 bases and 3 bases, there was a span of 9 bases. Here the CDR3 reads CASSPTLTDTQYF. The CDR3 region has the DNA TGTGCCAGCAGTCCGACACTTACAGATACGCAGTATTTT.

The chain joins TRBV5-6 to TRBJ1-5; TRBD1 matches at 8 bases. The CDR3 is 15 residues long. Germline loops: CDR1 SGHDT, CDR2 YYEEEE. The ends lost 3 bases at V and 4 bases at J; junction bases unmatched: 6. CDR3 sequence reads: CASSYTGGWNQPQHF. CDR3 DNA sequence: TGTGCCAGCAGCTACACAGGGGGGTGGAATCAGCCCCAGCATTTT. Combining the CDR3 with reference TRBV5-6 and TRBJ1-5 gives the whole variable domain DAGVTQSPTHLIKTRGQQVTLRCSPKSGHDTVSWYQQALGQGPQFIFQYYEEEERQRGNFPDRFSGHQFPNYSSELNVNALLLGDSALYLCASSYTGGWNQPQHFGDGTRLSIL.

V usage is TRBV30 and J usage is TRBJ2-1; D remains unclear. V was shortened by 1 base and J by 0 bases, with 7 bases between the two germline ends. CDR3 length: 14 amino acids. CDR1 and CDR2 (germline): GTSNPN, SVGIG (reference sequence). CDR3 sequence reads: CAWSGLRSYNEQFF. In DNA form, the CDR3 reads TGTGCCTGGAGTGGATTACGCTCCTACAATGAGCAGTTCTTC. The variable domain in full, completed from reference TRBV30 and TRBJ2-1, reads SQTIHQWPATLVQPVGSPLSLECTVEGTSNPNLYWYRQAAGRGLQLLFYSVGIGQISSEVPQNLSASRPQDRQFILSSKKLLLSDSGFYLCAWSGLRSYNEQFFGPGTRLTVL.

This chain connects TRBV19 to TRBJ1-6; 10 nucleotides line up with TRBD1. V shed 10 bases, J shed 4 bases, and the junction held 4 bases outside the gene matches. This CDR3 contains 14 residues. Per germline, CDR1 LNHDA and CDR2 SQIVND (reference sequence). The CDR3 here is CATRQGAYNSPLHF. As DNA, the CDR3 is TGTGCCACCCGACAGGGGGCGTATAATTCACCCCTCCACTTT.

The genes are TRBV2 and TRBJ2-6, with a weak D call TRBD1 (6 bases). The germline V gene encodes CDR1 SNHLY and CDR2 FYNNEI. The V and J ends lost 6 bases and 2 bases respectively, with 17 bases between them. The CDR3 contains 17 residues. The CDR3: CASSNLGALPGANVLTF. Written as DNA, the CDR3 is TGTGCCAGCAGCAACCTGGGGGCTCTACCTGGGGCCAACGTCCTGACTTTC. The whole variable domain, remainder taken from reference TRBV2 and TRBJ2-6, is EPEVTQTPSHQVTQMGQEVILRCVPISNHLYFYWYRQILGQKVEFLVSFYNNEISEKSEIFDDQFSVERPDGSNFTLKIRSTKLEDSAMYFCASSNLGALPGANVLTFGAGSRLTVL.

This sequence joins TRBV28 and TRBJ2-7; TRBD1 or TRBD2 may be the D gene (5 bases each). V shed 3 bases and J shed 6 bases, with 24 bases lying between them. Looked up from germline, CDR1 is MDHEN and CDR2 is SYDVKM. This CDR3 spans 17 amino acids. The CDR3 nucleotides read TGTGCCAGCAGTTTGGCCCTACTAGGGGATGGAGCACCCGAGCAGTACTTC. It encodes CASSLALLGDGAPEQYF.

This clonotype was found a few times. The rearrangement joins TRBV6-2 or TRBV6-3 to TRBJ2-1; D is unclear. Germline-derived CDR1 and CDR2 are MNHEY and SVGEGT. CDR3 size: 13 residues. V lost 5 bases and J lost 8, with 13 bases in between. The CDR3 bases are TGTGCCAGCAGTGTACTCATTAGCTATGAGCAGTTCTTC. It encodes CASSVLISYEQFF.

This clonotype was detected ten times or more. V gene TRBV21-1 combines with J gene TRBJ2-7; TRBD2, as called in the table, went unchecked against the DNA. TRBV21-1 is assigned pseudogene status. The CDR3 loop spans 14 amino acids. The CDR3 region has the DNA TGTGCCAGCAGCCTCCCGACAGTTCTACACGAGCAGTACGTC. Translated: CASSLPTVLHEQYV.

This clonotype was observed a few times. The chain has TRBV28 and TRBJ2-3; D call uncertain. V lost 2 bases, J lost 2 bases, and 8 bases lay in between. The CDR3 is 14 amino acids. Germline values: CDR1 MDHEN, CDR2 SYDVKM. The CDR3 coding sequence is TGTGCCAGCAGTTTAGCGTTGGTCACAGATACGCAGTATTTT. Translated, it gives CASSLALVTDTQYF.

The rearrangement joins TRBV29-1 to TRBJ2-4; maybe TRBD2 (5 bases). The V end was cut by 2 bases, the J end by 0 bases, with 11 bases between. This CDR3 is 15 amino acids long. Germline-derived CDR1 and CDR2 are SQVTM and ANQGSEA. CDR3 in DNA: TGCAGCGTTGAAAACCGGGGATTAGCCAAAAACATTCAGTACTTC. Translating gives CSVENRGLAKNIQYF.

This clonotype was seen a handful of times. This sequence joins TRBV29-1 and TRBJ1-2, with TRBD1 identical over 7 bases. The CDR3 covers 12 residues. CDR1 and CDR2 from the germline V gene are SQVTM and ANQGSEA. V shed 4 bases, J shed 8 bases, and the junction held 7 bases outside the gene matches. The CDR3: CSVGRTGGGYTF. The CDR3 DNA follows: TGCAGCGTTGGCCGGACAGGCGGGGGCTACACCTTC.

The genes are TRBV29-1 and TRBJ2-1, with 9 bases matching TRBD2. The CDR3 length is 20 residues. J lost 0 bases, V lost 7 bases, and 22 bases had no gene match. Per germline, CDR1 SQVTM and CDR2 ANQGSEA. The CDR3 bases are TGCAGCGCCACTGAAACGGCTCTAGCGGGAACCTGGAGCTCCTACAATGAGCAGTTCTTC. The encoded protein is CSATETALAGTWSSYNEQFF.

The chain couples TRBV7-9 to TRBJ2-2; 8 bases are shared with TRBD2. Losses at the gene ends were 5 bases for V and 4 bases for J; bases not matched to a gene: 9. Germline values: CDR1 SEHNR, CDR2 FQNEAQ (reference sequence). CDR3 length: 16 amino acids. The chain's CDR3 is CASSTGLAISTGELFF. The CDR3 DNA follows: TGTGCCAGCAGCACAGGACTAGCCATCAGCACCGGGGAGCTGTTTTTT. The full variable domain, completed using reference TRBV7-9 and TRBJ2-2, is DTGVSQNPRHKITKRGQNVTFRCDPISEHNRLYWYRQTLGQGPEFLTYFQNEAQLEKSRLLSDRFSAERPKGSFSTLEIQRTEQGDSAMYLCASSTGLAISTGELFFGEGSRLTVL.

This clonotype was picked up a small number of times. The CDR3 sequence: CASSSQGESSYEQYF. CDR3 in DNA: TGTGCCAGCAGCTCCCAGGGGGAGAGCTCCTACGAGCAGTACTTC. The chain employs TRBV7-9 and TRBJ2-7; 7 positions agree with TRBD1. Germline V lookup: CDR1 SEHNR, CDR2 FQNEAQ (reference sequence). This CDR3 region has 15 residues. The V gene end was trimmed by 4 bases and the J gene end by 0 bases; junction bases not matched to a gene: 6.

This clonotype was found many times. The J gene is TRBJ2-6, the V gene TRBV20-1, with D unclear. The germline gives CDR1 DFQATT, CDR2 SNEGSKA (reference sequence). The CDR3 sequence is 16 residues long. V was shortened by 4 bases and J by 0 bases, with 13 bases between the two germline ends. CDR3 sequence (DNA): TGCAGTGCTAACACCGGGCCCTACTCTGGGGCCAACGTCCTGACTTTC. Its translation: CSANTGPYSGANVLTF.

This clonotype was counted only a few times. This chain links TRBV14 with TRBJ2-5; TRBD1 matches at 8 bases. Germline CDR1 is SGHDN and CDR2 is FVKESK. This CDR3 spans 16 amino acids. V lost 4 bases to trimming and J lost 1 base; unmatched junction nucleotides: 8. This CDR3 is CASSPYRGQGQETQYF. In DNA form, the CDR3 reads TGTGCCAGCAGCCCCTACCGCGGACAGGGCCAAGAGACCCAGTACTTC.

Only a few counts were recorded for this clonotype. The chain uses TRBV20-1 and TRBJ2-3, with 9 nucleotides matching TRBD2. This CDR3 contains 17 residues. V was pared by 0 bases and J by 3 bases, with 10 bases of the junction left unmatched. Germline V gene data show CDR1 as DFQATT and CDR2 as SNEGSKA (reference sequence). The CDR3 here is CSARDRRISGSTDTQYF. Written as DNA, the CDR3 is TGCAGTGCTAGAGATCGTCGGATTAGCGGGAGTACAGATACGCAGTATTTT.

This clonotype was seen only a few times. This chain joins TRBV9 and TRBJ2-4, with D perhaps TRBD1 or TRBD2 (5 bases each). Trimming removed 3 bases from V and 5 bases from J, with 12 bases in between. The CDR3 runs 14 residues. Germline assignment: CDR1 SGDLS and CDR2 YYNGEE. In nucleotides, the CDR3 is TGTGCCAGCAGCGGGAAGGGGAGTCAAAACATTCAGTACTTC. It translates to CASSGKGSQNIQYF.

A few counts support this clonotype. The V gene is TRBV28, the J gene TRBJ2-2, with TRBD2 identical over 11 bases. V dropped 6 bases and J dropped 9; count of bases not matched to a gene: 18. The CDR3 has 18 residues. Germline lookup yields CDR1 MDHEN and CDR2 SYDVKM. In DNA form, the CDR3 reads TGTGCCAGCAGCCCCGGATATAGCGGGAGGGGGGCGATGAGGGAGCTGTTTTTT. Translating gives CASSPGYSGRGAMRELFF.

This clonotype was observed at least ten times. The gene calls are TRBV3-1 and TRBJ2-5, with 8 bases aligning to TRBD2. Unmatched junction bases numbered 4, after V lost 0 bases and J lost 1 base. The CDR3 loop spans 16 amino acids. The germline V gene has CDR1 LGHDT and CDR2 YNNKEL (reference sequence). The CDR3 DNA sequence: TGTGCCAGCAGCCAAGATCCCAGCGGGGGCCAAGAGACCCAGTACTTC. This gives the protein CASSQDPSGGQETQYF.